These 24 T cell receptor beta chains were all obtained from the same sample, sequenced in a study of memory B cells and T cells in multiple sclerosis. No antigens are known for them. After stimulus-free culture, autoproliferating CFSE-dim and non-proliferating CFSE-high T cells were sequenced separately. Pooled replicate wells came from around 5x10^7 CFSE-labeled PBMCs cultured about seven days without stimulus. Sequencing used immunoSEQ multiplex PCR; TCRdb keeps in-frame clones, though not all of them. Altogether some 49,000 clones are present, approximately 80% being singletons, with the ten largest covering around 1.1%. The sample was PBMCs from blood kept in culture. These receptors were obtained from a human donor with multiple sclerosis.

This chain connects TRBV9 to TRBJ2-1; 10 positions match TRBD2. Trimming removed 2 bases from V and 4 bases from J; junction bases left unmatched: 6. In germline, CDR1 is SGDLS, CDR2 YYNGEE. This CDR3 contains 16 residues. In nucleotides, the CDR3 is TGTGCCAGCAGCGTCGAAGGACTAGCGGTATACAATGAGCAGTTCTTC. Translated: CASSVEGLAVYNEQFF.

The rearrangement joins TRBV7-9 to TRBJ2-2; 9 bases are shared with TRBD1. The CDR3 loop spans 14 amino acids. The trim removed 8 bases at V and 4 bases at J, leaving 5 bases unmatched. CDR1 is SEHNR and CDR2 is FQNEAQ in the germline V gene (reference sequence). The CDR3 DNA is TGTGCCAGCGTTGGGACAGGGATCACCGGGGAGCTGTTTTTT. Its protein product is CASVGTGITGELFF.

The CDR3 region is CASSPTGGNYGYTF. For the CDR3, the DNA is TGTGCCAGCAGTCCCACAGGGGGTAACTATGGCTACACCTTC. The gene calls are TRBV6-4 and TRBJ1-2; 8 bases map to TRBD1. Trimming at V came to 5 bases and at J to 1 base, leaving 3 bases not matched to a gene. CDR1 is MRHNA and CDR2 is SNTAGT in the germline V gene. The CDR3 loop spans 14 amino acids.

By share, this clone ranks as medium-sized. The rearrangement links TRBV19 to TRBJ1-4; D is undetermined. CDR1 is LNHDA and CDR2 is SQIVND in the germline V gene (reference sequence). This CDR3 has 16 amino acids. V was cut by 7 bases and J by 0 bases, with 15 bases left in between. The CDR3 spells CASNGRRTATNEKLFF. The CDR3 coding sequence is TGTGCCAGTAATGGTCGGCGTACTGCAACTAATGAAAAACTGTTTTTT.

V and J are TRBV11-2 and TRBJ2-7; 8 bases are shared with TRBD2. CDR1 and CDR2 (germline): SGHAT, FQNNGV. The CDR3 is made up of 14 amino acids. V trimming: 0 bases; J trimming: 2 bases; junction bases outside the gene matches: 0. This CDR3 reads CASSLDGGAYEQYF. CDR3 bases: TGTGCCAGCAGCTTAGACGGGGGGGCCTACGAGCAGTACTTC.

V usage is TRBV5-3 and J usage is TRBJ1-5, with a tentative D call TRBD1 (6 bases). TRBV5-3 is identified as an open reading frame with a role that is uncertain. The CDR3 has 15 residues. The V and J ends lost 4 bases and 2 bases respectively, with 13 bases between them. CDR3 DNA: TGTGCCAGAAGCCCCGGGGGCGAAGGCAATCAGCCCCAGCATTTT. The encoded protein is CARSPGGEGNQPQHF.

This clone occurred a few times. V is TRBV5-6 and J is TRBJ2-7; a possible D gene is TRBD2 (7 bases). The CDR3 covers 15 residues. Trimming left V 0 bases short and J 5 bases short, with 15 bases between. Germline CDR1 reads SGHDT; CDR2 reads YYEEEE. The CDR3 region has the DNA TGTGCCAGCAGCTTGGGCGTTGCGGGGGCTGACGAGCAGTACTTC. Translated, it gives CASSLGVAGADEQYF.

The chain employs TRBV4-1 and TRBJ2-1; D gene unclear. The germline gives CDR1 MGHRA, CDR2 YSYEKL. V lost 1 base, J lost 1 base, and 8 bases lay in between. The length of the CDR3 is 15 residues. CDR3 bases: TGCGCCAGCAGCCAAGTTGCCCTTTCCTACAATGAGCAGTTCTTC. This translates into CASSQVALSYNEQFF.

Here the CDR3 reads CASSSDRDAAPNEKLFF. For the CDR3, the DNA is TGTGCCAGCAGTTCCGACAGGGATGCCGCCCCTAATGAAAAACTGTTTTTT. The V gene is TRBV6-9, the J gene TRBJ1-4, with TRBD1 matching 7 bases. Losses at the gene ends were 4 bases for V and 3 bases for J; bases not matched to a gene: 11. This CDR3 has 17 amino acids. Germline loops: CDR1 MNHGY, CDR2 SVAAGI.

The V call is TRBV13, the J call TRBJ2-3; TRBD2 matches 9 bases. The V gene end was trimmed by 2 bases and the J gene end by 3 bases; junction bases not matched to a gene: 6. This CDR3 has 16 residues. Germline lookup yields CDR1 PRHDT and CDR2 FYEKMQ (reference sequence). The CDR3 is CASSLILSGGTDTQYF. CDR3 in DNA: TGTGCCAGCAGCTTAATCCTAAGCGGGGGGACAGATACGCAGTATTTT.

V gene TRBV5-1 combines with J gene TRBJ1-1; D is perhaps TRBD1 (5 bases). The CDR3 has 13 residues. Trimming left V 4 bases short and J 1 base short, with 8 bases between. The germline V gene has CDR1 SGHRS and CDR2 YFSETQ. The CDR3, as DNA: TGCGCCAGCAGCGCCGGGACGAACACTGAAGCTTTCTTT. It specifies CASSAGTNTEAFF.

V and J are TRBV6-5 and TRBJ1-2; D uncertain. Germline V lookup: CDR1 MNHEY, CDR2 SVGAGI. This CDR3 region has 15 residues. V dropped 6 bases and J dropped 0 bases, with 14 bases sitting between them. This chain's CDR3 is CASRPLGSSNYGYTF. Here the CDR3 DNA reads TGTGCCAGCAGGCCATTAGGGTCCTCTAACTATGGCTACACCTTC.

A single count supports this clone. As DNA, the CDR3 is TGCGCCAGCAGCCAAGCGTCAGGGGGCTATGGCTACACCTTC. It codes for CASSQASGGYGYTF. The chain employs TRBV4-3 and TRBJ1-2, with 7 bases matching TRBD1. The CDR3 has 14 amino acids. The germline V gene encodes CDR1 LGHNA and CDR2 YSLEER. J was trimmed by 4 bases and V by 1 base; bases with no gene match: 3.

The CDR3 protein is CASSSRALQETQYF. The CDR3 region has the DNA TGTGCCAGCAGCTCTCGGGCACTCCAAGAGACCCAGTACTTC. V is TRBV11-1 and J is TRBJ2-5; D call uncertain. The CDR3 is 14 residues long. CDR1 is SGHAT, CDR2 FQDESV, per germline (reference sequence). V lost 4 bases and J 1 base, leaving 10 bases between the germline ends.

The V gene is TRBV4-3, the J gene TRBJ2-2, with 8 bases that match TRBD2. Germline V gene sequence: CDR1 LGHNA, CDR2 YSLEER. Losses at the gene ends were 0 bases for V and 7 bases for J; bases not matched to a gene: 7. This CDR3 spans 16 amino acids. The CDR3: CASSQDWGLGGGELFF. The CDR3 region has the DNA TGCGCCAGCAGCCAAGATTGGGGACTAGGCGGCGGGGAGCTGTTTTTT.

This chain links TRBV5-4 with TRBJ2-3; D might be TRBD1 or TRBD2, each matching 5 bases. V lost 4 bases and J 2 bases, leaving 14 bases between the germline ends. The CDR3 has 15 residues. CDR1 is SGHNT and CDR2 is YYREEE in the germline V gene (reference sequence). The CDR3 region is CASSLGPSLTDTQYF. The CDR3 DNA reads as TGTGCCAGCAGCCTGGGACCGAGCCTCACAGATACGCAGTATTTT.

The V gene is TRBV5-1, the J gene TRBJ2-7; 15 bases are shared with TRBD2. The CDR3 sequence is 18 residues long. The V gene end was trimmed by 4 bases and the J gene end by 1 base; junction bases not matched to a gene: 9. Germline loops: CDR1 SGHRS, CDR2 YFSETQ. Here the CDR3 DNA reads TGCGCCAGCAGCCACGGGACTAGCGGGGGGCCAAAATCCTACGAGCAGTACTTC. It encodes CASSHGTSGGPKSYEQYF. The variable domain in full, with the rest retrieved from reference TRBV5-1 and TRBJ2-7, is KAGVTQTPRYLIKTRGQQVTLSCSPISGHRSVSWYQQTPGQGLQFLFEYFSETQRNKGNFPGRFSGRQFSNSRSEMNVSTLELGDSALYLCASSHGTSGGPKSYEQYFGPGTRLTVT.

V usage is TRBV19 and J usage is TRBJ1-1; 11 bases map to TRBD1. V lost 5 bases and J lost 4; bases outside the gene matches: 3. Germline V gene data show CDR1 as LNHDA and CDR2 as SQIVND (reference sequence). This CDR3 region has 14 residues. The CDR3 DNA follows: TGTGCCAGTAGTGTAGGGACAGGGGGCACTGAAGCTTTCTTT. Protein product: CASSVGTGGTEAFF. Together with reference TRBV19 and TRBJ1-1, the CDR3 gives the full variable domain: DGGITQSPKYLFRKEGQNVTLSCEQNLNHDAMYWYRQDPGQGLRLIYYSQIVNDFQKGDIAEGYSVSREKKESFPLTVTSAQKNPTAFYLCASSVGTGGTEAFFGQGTRLTVV.

This sequence joins TRBV7-2 and TRBJ1-3; D is unclear. Per the germline V gene, CDR1 is SGHTA and CDR2 is FQGNSA. With 4 bases removed from V and 0 bases from J, the gap between germline ends came to 4 bases. This CDR3 has 13 residues. CDR3 DNA sequence: TGTGCCAGCAGCTCACTCTCTGGAAACACCATATATTTT. This gives the protein CASSSLSGNTIYF.

This chain joins TRBV5-1 and TRBJ2-7; tentatively, D is TRBD2 (5 bases). This CDR3 is built from 13 residues. Trimming stripped 4 bases from V and 2 bases from J, with 10 bases between. CDR1 and CDR2 from the germline V gene are SGHRS and YFSETQ. This chain's CDR3 is CASSITGAYEQYF. The CDR3 nucleotides read TGCGCCAGCAGCATAACCGGGGCCTACGAGCAGTACTTC.

The chain has TRBV19 and TRBJ2-5; 7 positions agree with TRBD1. The DNA end lines up better with TRBJ2-7; the J call may be wrong. The CDR3 runs to 15 residues. Germline loops: CDR1 LNHDA, CDR2 SQIVND (reference sequence). The CDR3 spells CASSPPGTVSYEQYF. As DNA, the CDR3 is TGTGCCAGTAGTCCCCCCGGGACAGTTTCCTACGAGCAGTACTTC.

The CDR3 DNA reads TGTGCCAGCTCACCTGGACTAGCGGGGATCGCGAACACCGGGGAGCTGTTTTTT. Translation: CASSPGLAGIANTGELFF. The chain couples TRBV18 to TRBJ2-2, with 12 positions matching TRBD2. V shed 3 bases and J 0 bases; nucleotides not matched to a gene: 5. CDR3 size: 18 residues. Germline-derived CDR1 and CDR2 are KGHSH and LQKENI.

The V and J genes are TRBV30 and TRBJ2-7; D is undetermined. Germline V gene sequence: CDR1 GTSNPN, CDR2 SVGIG (reference sequence). This CDR3 contains 14 residues. V shed 0 bases and J shed 0 bases, with 9 bases lying between them. CDR3 loop: CAWSVFGPSYEQYF. For the CDR3, the DNA is TGTGCCTGGAGTGTCTTCGGGCCCTCCTACGAGCAGTACTTC.

This chain uses TRBV18 with TRBJ1-3; D is undetermined. V gave up 0 bases and J gave up 0 bases, with 12 bases separating them. The CDR3 length is 17 residues. Germline V gives CDR1 KGHSH, CDR2 LQKENI. CDR3 sequence reads: CASSPPTSRVSGNTIYF. The DNA for the CDR3 is TGTGCCAGCTCACCACCTACCTCTAGGGTCTCTGGAAACACCATATATTTT.